This entry describes one T cell receptor (beta chain). Its antigen specificity is not known. Base qualities are missing; no much larger clone stands one base away. TCRbeta CDR3 regions were amplified from genomic DNA by means of the immunoSEQ Assay, a bias-controlled multiplex PCR. The paper's processing steps were these. Nucleated cell counts per sample were estimated from amplification of reference gene primers within the assay. To quantify the absolute abundance of each unique TCRbeta CDR3 rearrangement, sequence reads were collapsed and filtered. For each sample, productive Simpson clonality was calculated as the square root of Simpson's diversity index over productive rearrangements. The table was pulled from immuneACCESS by TCRdb, which kept in-frame rearrangements only. Such tables lose some clones; where checked, under half of the loss comes from unresolved V genes, and the rest has no known cause. V and J calls and clone size are copied from that table; D and trimming were computed from the DNA. This sample is represented by around 390,000 clones; about 87% of them were singletons. Approximately 9.3% of the sample goes to the ten largest clones.

The sample is drawn from a study of blood T cell repertoires in COVID-19 (dated by TCRdb to about 2020). For context, the study as a whole: Samples covering the acute and convalescent phases of COVID-19 were provided by collaborators in the United States, Italy and Spain. The material from the prospective study consisted of cDNA or gDNA derived from T cells, B-cell-depleted T cells, or PBMCs. Deeply sampled blood TCRbeta repertoires from subjects exposed to, actively infected with, or recovered from COVID-19 were included in the dataset. The repertoires were released in a freely available public database intended as a resource for research on the immune response to SARS-CoV-2. The samples were drawn from two sources: the first 160 participants of the ongoing ImmuneRACE study, and 1,000 to 1,500 subjects contributed by 6 global collaborators. Nearly every sample came with metadata listing a de-identified subject ID, COVID-19 status, age in years and sex. HLA class I and class II types, where available, came from metadata supplied by the sample provider rather than from assay-based typing. The study at large found these results: The amount of clinical and demographic metadata varied by source and participant and was provided uncurated.

Looking up the germline V gene yields CDR1 SGHDT and CDR2 YYEEEE. The CDR3 starts with the cysteine, ends with the phenylalanine, and has 16 residues. Only the CDR3 DNA is retained, 48 bases long and in frame from the first base. At the junction V is shortened by 3 bases and J by 2 bases, with 14 bases in between. In the prospective study, participants were roughly 18 to 100 years old, resided in fewer than 25 geographic areas of the United States, and were enrolled through a virtual design. Cohort assignment in the prospective study relied on participant-reported clinical history from a screening survey and a study questionnaire. Recovered participants in ImmuneRACE Cohort 3 were defined as having two consecutive negative NP/OP PCR tests, clearance from a healthcare professional, or resolution of symptoms. In the prospective study, mobile phlebotomists collected whole blood, serum and a nasopharyngeal or oropharyngeal swab from each participant. Participants in the prospective study had the option to provide additional blood draws and questionnaires over a 2-month period. Before DNA extraction, prospective study blood samples were shipped either frozen or at room temperature.

The sequence joins TRBV5-6 to TRBJ1-4; possibly the D gene is TRBD1, per 6 matching bases. The receptor was derived from a woman in her forties or fifties who had recovered from COVID-19. Sequencing was carried out using PBMCs or T cells enriched from blood (not recorded which). The DNA reads TGTGCCAGCAGCTGGGGACCGCAGGGGACTAATGAAAAACTGTTTTTT. It translates to CASSWGPQGTNEKLFF.